This T cell receptor (beta chain) was identified during a study of cytomegalovirus exposure and HLA in healthy donors. As concerns this clone: Its specificity is not known.

Nominally healthy donors were sampled, though unrecorded immune exposures were likely. Losses at the gene ends were 4 bases for V and 4 bases for J; bases not matched to a gene: 14. The CDR3 runs 17 residues. Germline V gene sequence: CDR1 LNHDA, CDR2 SQIVND (reference sequence). The PCR was carried out with 60 Vbeta primers and 13 Jbeta primers. TCRdb keeps only in-frame clones here, not all; method: immunoSEQ multiplex PCR. The sample has some 70,000 clones. Study-wide results and limits: With later analysis, a missense DCLRE1C variant became linked to TCR beta V- and J-gene trimming. Differences between HLA loci emerged in a later analysis of TCR association rates, with DRB1 most and HLA-C fewest. Reportedly, HLA-A and HLA-B alleles of most subjects were accurately predicted from TCR beta.

The sequenced sample consisted of PBMCs. The chain joins TRBV19 to TRBJ2-5; 8 bases align to TRBD2. The clonotype comes from a man between 40 and 49 years old in good health and CMV-seronegative. The CDR3 here is CASSRGSGAVRRETQYF. DNA of the CDR3: TGTGCCAGTAGTAGGGGTAGCGGGGCGGTGAGGCGAGAGACCCAGTACTTC.